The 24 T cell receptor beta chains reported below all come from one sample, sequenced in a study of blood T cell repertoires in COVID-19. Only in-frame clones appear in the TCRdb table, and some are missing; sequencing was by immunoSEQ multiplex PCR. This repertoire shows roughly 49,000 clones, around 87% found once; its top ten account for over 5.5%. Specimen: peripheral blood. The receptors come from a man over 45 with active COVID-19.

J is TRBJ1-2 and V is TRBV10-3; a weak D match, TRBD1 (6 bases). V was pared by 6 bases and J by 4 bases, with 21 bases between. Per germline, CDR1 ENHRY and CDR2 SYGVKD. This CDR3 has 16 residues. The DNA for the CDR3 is TGTGCCATCAGCCGCACGGGAGGAGAGGGGGGCTATGGCTACACCTTC. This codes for CAISRTGGEGGYGYTF.

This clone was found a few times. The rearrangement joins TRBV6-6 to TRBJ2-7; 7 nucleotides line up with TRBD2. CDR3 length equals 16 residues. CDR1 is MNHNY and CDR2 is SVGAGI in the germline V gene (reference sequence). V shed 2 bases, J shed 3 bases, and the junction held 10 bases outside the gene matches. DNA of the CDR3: TGTGCCAGCAGTTACCTTGGGAAGCGGGGATTCTACGAGCAGTACTTC. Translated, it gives CASSYLGKRGFYEQYF.

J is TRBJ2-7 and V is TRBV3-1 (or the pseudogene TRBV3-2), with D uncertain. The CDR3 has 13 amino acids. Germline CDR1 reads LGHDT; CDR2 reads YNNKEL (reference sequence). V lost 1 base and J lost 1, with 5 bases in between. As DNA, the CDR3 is TGTGCCAGCAGCCAAGCACAGTCCTACGAGCAGTACTTC. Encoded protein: CASSQAQSYEQYF.

CDR3 sequence: CASSYKQRNQPQHF. The CDR3 DNA sequence: TGTGCCAGCAGTTACAAGCAGCGGAATCAGCCCCAGCATTTT. The chain recombines TRBV6-6 with TRBJ1-5, with D unresolved. Germline values: CDR1 MNHNY, CDR2 SVGAGI (reference sequence). Trimming shortened V by 2 bases and J by 4 bases, and 9 bases separated the two germline ends. The CDR3 length is 14 residues.

CDR3 loop: CASSSGLSYEQYF. CDR3 coding DNA: TGTGCCAGCAGCTCGGGACTATCCTACGAGCAGTACTTC. This chain joins TRBV7-9 and TRBJ2-7; 7 nucleotides line up with TRBD2. Germline V gene data show CDR1 as SEHNR and CDR2 as FQNEAQ (reference sequence). Trimming at V came to 4 bases and at J to 1 base, leaving 1 base not matched to a gene. This CDR3 region has 13 residues.

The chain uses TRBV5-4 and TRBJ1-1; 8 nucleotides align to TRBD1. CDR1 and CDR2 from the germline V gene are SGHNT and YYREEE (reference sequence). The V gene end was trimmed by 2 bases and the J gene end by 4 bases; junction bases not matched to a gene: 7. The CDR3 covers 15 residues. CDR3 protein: CASSFDQGASTEAFF. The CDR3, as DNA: TGTGCCAGCAGCTTCGACCAGGGGGCAAGCACTGAAGCTTTCTTT.

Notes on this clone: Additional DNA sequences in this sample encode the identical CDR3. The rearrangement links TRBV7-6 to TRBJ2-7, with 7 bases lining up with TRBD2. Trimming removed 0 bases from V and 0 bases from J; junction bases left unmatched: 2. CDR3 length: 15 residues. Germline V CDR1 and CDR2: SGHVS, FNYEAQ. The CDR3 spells CASSLAGGSSYEQYF. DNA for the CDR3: TGTGCCAGCAGCTTAGCCGGGGGGAGCTCCTACGAGCAGTACTTC.

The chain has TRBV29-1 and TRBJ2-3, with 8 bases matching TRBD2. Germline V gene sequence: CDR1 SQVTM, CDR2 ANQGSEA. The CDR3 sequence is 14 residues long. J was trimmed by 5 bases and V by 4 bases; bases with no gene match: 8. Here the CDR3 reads CSVVEAGVGDTQYF. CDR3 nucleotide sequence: TGCAGCGTTGTGGAAGCGGGGGTGGGAGATACGCAGTATTTT.

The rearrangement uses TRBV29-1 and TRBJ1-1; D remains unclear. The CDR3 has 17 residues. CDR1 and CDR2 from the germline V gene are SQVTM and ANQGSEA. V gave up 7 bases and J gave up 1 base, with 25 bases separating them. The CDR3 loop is CSATPPGRATANTEAFF. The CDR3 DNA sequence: TGCAGCGCTACCCCTCCCGGGAGGGCTACGGCGAACACTGAAGCTTTCTTT.

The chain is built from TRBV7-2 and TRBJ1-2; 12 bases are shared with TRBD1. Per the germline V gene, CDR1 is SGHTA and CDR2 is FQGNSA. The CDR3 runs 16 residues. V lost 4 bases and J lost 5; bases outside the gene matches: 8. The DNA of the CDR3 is TGTGCCAGCAGCTCTCCCGGGACAGGGGGCGTTTATGGCTACACCTTC. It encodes CASSSPGTGGVYGYTF.

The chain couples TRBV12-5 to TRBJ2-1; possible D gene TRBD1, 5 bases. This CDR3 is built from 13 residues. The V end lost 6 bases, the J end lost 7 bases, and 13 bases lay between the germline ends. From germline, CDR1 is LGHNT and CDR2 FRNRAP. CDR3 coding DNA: TGTGCTAGTGGCGGAACAGGTCAGAATGAGCAGTTCTTC. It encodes CASGGTGQNEQFF. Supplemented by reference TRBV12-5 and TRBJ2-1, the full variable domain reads DARVTQTPRHKVTEMGQEVTMRCQPILGHNTVFWYRQTMMQGLELLAYFRNRAPLDDSGMPKDRFSAEMPDATLATLKIQPSEPRDSAVYFCASGGTGQNEQFFGPGTRLTVL.

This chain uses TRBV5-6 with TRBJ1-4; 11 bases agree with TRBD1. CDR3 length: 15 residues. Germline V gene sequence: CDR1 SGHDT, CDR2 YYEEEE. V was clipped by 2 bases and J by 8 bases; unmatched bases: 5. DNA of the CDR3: TGTGCCAGCAGCTTTCCCGGGACAGGGGGGGAAAAACTGTTTTTT. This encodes CASSFPGTGGEKLFF.

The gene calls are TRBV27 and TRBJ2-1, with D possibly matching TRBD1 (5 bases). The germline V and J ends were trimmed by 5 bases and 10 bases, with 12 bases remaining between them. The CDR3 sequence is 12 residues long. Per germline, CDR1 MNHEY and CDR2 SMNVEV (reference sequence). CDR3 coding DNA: TGTGCCAGCAGTATCTCTGACAGAGAGCAGTTCTTC. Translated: CASSISDREQFF.

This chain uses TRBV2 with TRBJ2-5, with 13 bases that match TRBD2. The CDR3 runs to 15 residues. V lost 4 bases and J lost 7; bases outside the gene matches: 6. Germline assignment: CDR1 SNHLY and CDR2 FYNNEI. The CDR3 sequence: CASSATSGGPGTQYF. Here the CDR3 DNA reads TGTGCCAGCAGTGCGACTAGCGGGGGGCCCGGGACCCAGTACTTC.

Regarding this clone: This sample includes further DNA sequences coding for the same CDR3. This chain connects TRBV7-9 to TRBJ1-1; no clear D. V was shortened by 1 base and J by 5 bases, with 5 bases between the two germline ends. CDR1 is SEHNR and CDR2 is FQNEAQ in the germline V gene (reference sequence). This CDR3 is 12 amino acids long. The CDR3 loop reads CASSLELTEAFF. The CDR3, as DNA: TGTGCCAGCAGCTTAGAACTTACTGAAGCTTTCTTT.

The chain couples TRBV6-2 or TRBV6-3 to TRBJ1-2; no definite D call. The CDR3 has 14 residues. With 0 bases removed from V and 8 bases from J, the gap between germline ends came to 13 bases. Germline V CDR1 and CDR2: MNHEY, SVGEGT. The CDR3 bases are TGTGCCAGCAGTTACTCGAGTTCATGGTACGGCTACACCTTC. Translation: CASSYSSSWYGYTF.

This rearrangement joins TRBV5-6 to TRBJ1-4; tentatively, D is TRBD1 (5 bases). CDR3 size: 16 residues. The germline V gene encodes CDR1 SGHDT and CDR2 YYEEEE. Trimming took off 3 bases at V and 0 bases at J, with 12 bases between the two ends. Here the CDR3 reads CASSSGIPATNEKLFF. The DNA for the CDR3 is TGTGCCAGCAGCTCAGGGATCCCTGCAACTAATGAAAAACTGTTTTTT.

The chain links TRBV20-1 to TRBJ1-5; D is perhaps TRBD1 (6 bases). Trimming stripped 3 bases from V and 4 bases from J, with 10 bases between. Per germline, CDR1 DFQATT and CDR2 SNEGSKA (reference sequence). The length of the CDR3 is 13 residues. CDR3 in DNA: TGCAGTGCTAGTAACAGGGTAAATCAGCCCCAGCATTTT. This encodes CSASNRVNQPQHF.

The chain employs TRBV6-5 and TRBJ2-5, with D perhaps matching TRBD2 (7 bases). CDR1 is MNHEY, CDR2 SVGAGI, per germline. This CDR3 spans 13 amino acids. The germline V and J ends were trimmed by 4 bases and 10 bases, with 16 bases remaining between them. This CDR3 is CASSSTRGGDQYF. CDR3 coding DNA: TGTGCCAGCAGTTCTACTAGAGGGGGGGACCAGTACTTC.

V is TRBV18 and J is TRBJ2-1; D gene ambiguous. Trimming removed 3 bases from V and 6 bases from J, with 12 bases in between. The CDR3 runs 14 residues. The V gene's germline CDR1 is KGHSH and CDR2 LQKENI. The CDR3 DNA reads TGTGCCAGCTCACCCCAAACGACTTTCAATGAGCAGTTCTTC. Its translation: CASSPQTTFNEQFF.

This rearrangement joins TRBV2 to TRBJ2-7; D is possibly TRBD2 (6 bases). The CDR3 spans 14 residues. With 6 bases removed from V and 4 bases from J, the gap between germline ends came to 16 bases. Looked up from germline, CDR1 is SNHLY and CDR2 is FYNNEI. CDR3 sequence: CASRSASEGYEQYF. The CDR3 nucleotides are TGTGCCAGCAGATCCGCTAGCGAGGGATACGAGCAGTACTTC. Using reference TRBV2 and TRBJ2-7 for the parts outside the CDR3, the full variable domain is EPEVTQTPSHQVTQMGQEVILRCVPISNHLYFYWYRQILGQKVEFLVSFYNNEISEKSEIFDDQFSVERPDGSNFTLKIRSTKLEDSAMYFCASRSASEGYEQYFGPGTRLTVT.

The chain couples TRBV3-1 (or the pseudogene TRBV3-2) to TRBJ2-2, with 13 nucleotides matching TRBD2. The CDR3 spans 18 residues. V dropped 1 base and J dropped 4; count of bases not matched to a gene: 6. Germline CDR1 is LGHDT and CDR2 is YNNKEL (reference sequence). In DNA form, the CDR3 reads TGTGCCAGCAGCCAAGGCCTGACTAGCGGGGGGTGCACCGGGGAGCTGTTTTTT. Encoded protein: CASSQGLTSGGCTGELFF.

This CDR3 reads CASSFYGGGTDTQYF. CDR3 in DNA: TGTGCCAGCAGCTTTTACGGGGGGGGCACAGATACGCAGTATTTT. The V call is TRBV5-4, the J call TRBJ2-3, with 8 bases identical to TRBD2. J was trimmed by 1 base and V by 2 bases; bases with no gene match: 3. Germline loops: CDR1 SGHNT, CDR2 YYREEE (reference sequence). There are 15 residues in the CDR3.

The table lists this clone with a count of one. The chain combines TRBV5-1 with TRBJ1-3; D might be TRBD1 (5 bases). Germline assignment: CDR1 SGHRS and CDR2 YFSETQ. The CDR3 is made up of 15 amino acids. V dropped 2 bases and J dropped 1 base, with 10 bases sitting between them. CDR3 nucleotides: TGCGCCAGCAGCTTTTGGGGGGGATCTGGAAACACCATATATTTT. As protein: CASSFWGGSGNTIYF.